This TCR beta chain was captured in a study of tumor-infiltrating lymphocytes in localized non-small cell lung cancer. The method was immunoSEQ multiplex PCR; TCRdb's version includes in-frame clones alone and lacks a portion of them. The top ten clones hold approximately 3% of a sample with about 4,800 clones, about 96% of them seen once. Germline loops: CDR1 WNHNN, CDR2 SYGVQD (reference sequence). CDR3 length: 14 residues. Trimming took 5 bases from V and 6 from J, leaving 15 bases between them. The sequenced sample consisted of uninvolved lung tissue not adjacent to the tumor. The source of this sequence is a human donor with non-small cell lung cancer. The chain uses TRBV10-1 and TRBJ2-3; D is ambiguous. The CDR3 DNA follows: TGCGCCAGCAGTCCTACATGGACGCGGGATACGCAGTATTTT. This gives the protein CASSPTWTRDTQYF.